The following is a TCR beta chain sequence with its context. Its target is unknown. This nonspecific control used anti-CD3/anti-CD28 bead stimulation of CD4+ T cells. CD4+ T cells upregulating both CD40 ligand and CD69 were sorted as responding cells. These HIV-1-infected adults initiated suppressive ART in chronic infection. Donors had CD4+ T cell counts above 400 cells/uL and were CMV-seropositive. The record originates from a study of persistence of HIV-infected CD4 T cells. This was the immunoSEQ version 4 assay in survey mode. Using immunoSEQ multiplex PCR, the repertoire was profiled, and TCRdb retains in-frame clones only, with some absent. Of about 46,000 clones listed, around 90% are singletons. Study-level points and caveats: Antigen-responding cells were enriched for degenerate expanded CDR3beta sequences.

The receptor comes from an adult woman with HIV who was CMV-seropositive. The specimen was CD4+ T cells sorted from PBMCs after roughly 18-hour stimulation, collected from a patient who received antiretroviral therapy.

In nucleotides, the CDR3 is TGCGCCAGCAGCTTGGGTGCCGGCGGGAGTGAGACCCAGTACTTC. Protein: CASSLGAGGSETQYF. This chain links TRBV5-1 with TRBJ2-5; 7 nucleotides match TRBD2. Germline V gene lookup returns CDR1 SGHRS and CDR2 YFSETQ. With 0 bases clipped from V and 5 bases from J, the junction kept 7 bases outside the gene matches. The CDR3 has 15 residues.